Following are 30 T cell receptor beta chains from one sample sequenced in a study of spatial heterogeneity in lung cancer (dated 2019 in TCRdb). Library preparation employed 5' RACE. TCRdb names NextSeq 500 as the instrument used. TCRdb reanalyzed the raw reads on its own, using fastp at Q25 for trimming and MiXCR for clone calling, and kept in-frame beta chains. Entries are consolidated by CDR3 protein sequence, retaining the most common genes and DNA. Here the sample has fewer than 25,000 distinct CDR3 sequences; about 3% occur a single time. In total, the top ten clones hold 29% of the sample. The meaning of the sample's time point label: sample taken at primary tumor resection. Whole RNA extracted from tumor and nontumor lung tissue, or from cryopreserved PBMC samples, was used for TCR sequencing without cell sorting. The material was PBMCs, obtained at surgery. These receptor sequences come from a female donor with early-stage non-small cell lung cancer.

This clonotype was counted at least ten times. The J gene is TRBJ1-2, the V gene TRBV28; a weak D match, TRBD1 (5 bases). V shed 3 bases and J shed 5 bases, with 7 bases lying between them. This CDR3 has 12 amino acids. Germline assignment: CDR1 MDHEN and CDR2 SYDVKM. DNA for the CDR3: TGTGCCAGCAGTTTTGGGGGTTATGGCTACACCTTC. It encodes CASSFGGYGYTF.

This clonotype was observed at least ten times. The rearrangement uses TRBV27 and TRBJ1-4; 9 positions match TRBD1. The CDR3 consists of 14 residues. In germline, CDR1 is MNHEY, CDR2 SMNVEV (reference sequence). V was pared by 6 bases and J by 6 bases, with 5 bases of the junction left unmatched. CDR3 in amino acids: CASRRDRVYEKLFF. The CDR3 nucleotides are TGTGCCAGCAGAAGGGACAGGGTTTATGAAAAACTGTTTTTT.

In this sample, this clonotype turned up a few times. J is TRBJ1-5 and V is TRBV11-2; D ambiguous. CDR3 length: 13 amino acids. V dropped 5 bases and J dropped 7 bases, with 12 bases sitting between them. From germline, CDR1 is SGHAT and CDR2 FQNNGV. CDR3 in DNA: TGTGCCAGCAGCCGGCGACCGGAACAGCCCCAGCATTTT. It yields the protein CASSRRPEQPQHF.

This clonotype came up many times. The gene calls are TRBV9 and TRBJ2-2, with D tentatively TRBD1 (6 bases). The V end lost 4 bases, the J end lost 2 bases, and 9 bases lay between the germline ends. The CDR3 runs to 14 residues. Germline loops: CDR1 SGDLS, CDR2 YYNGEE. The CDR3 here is CASSPGQNTGELFF. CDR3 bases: TGTGCCAGCAGCCCGGGACAAAACACCGGGGAGCTGTTTTTT.

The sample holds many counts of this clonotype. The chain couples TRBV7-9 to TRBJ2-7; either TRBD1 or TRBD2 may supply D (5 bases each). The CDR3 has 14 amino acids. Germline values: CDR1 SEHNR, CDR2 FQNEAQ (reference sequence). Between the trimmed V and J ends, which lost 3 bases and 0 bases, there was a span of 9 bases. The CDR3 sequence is CASSLLGRSYEQYF. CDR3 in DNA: TGTGCCAGCAGCTTGCTGGGACGCTCCTACGAGCAGTACTTC.

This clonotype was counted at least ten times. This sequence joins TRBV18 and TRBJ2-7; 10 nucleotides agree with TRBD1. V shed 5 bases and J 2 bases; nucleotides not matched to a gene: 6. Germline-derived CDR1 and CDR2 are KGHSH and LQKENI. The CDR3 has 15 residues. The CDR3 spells CASSATGTGAYEQYF. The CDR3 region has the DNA TGTGCCAGCTCAGCTACCGGGACAGGGGCCTACGAGCAGTACTTC.

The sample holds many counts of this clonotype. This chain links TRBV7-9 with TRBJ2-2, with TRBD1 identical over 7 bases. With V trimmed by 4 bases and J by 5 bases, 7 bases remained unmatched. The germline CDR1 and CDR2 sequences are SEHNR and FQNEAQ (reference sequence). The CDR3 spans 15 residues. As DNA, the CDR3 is TGTGCCAGCAGCTCACAGGGGAGTGGAACCGGGGAGCTGTTTTTT. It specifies CASSSQGSGTGELFF.

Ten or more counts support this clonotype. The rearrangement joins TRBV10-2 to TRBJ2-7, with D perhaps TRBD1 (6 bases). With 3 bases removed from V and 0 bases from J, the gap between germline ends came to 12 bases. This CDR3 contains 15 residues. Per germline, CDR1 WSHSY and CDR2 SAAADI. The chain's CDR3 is CASSDLRDISYEQYF. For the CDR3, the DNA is TGCGCCAGCAGTGACCTCCGGGACATCTCCTACGAGCAGTACTTC.

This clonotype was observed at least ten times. The CDR3 coding sequence is TGTGCCAGCAGTCCCCGACTAGCTGGCCAAAGTGAGCAGTTCTTC. Translation gives CASSPRLAGQSEQFF. The genes are TRBV12-3 or TRBV12-4 and TRBJ2-1, with 7 bases fitting TRBD2. The ends lost 5 bases at V and 9 bases at J; junction bases unmatched: 13. The CDR3 spans 15 residues.

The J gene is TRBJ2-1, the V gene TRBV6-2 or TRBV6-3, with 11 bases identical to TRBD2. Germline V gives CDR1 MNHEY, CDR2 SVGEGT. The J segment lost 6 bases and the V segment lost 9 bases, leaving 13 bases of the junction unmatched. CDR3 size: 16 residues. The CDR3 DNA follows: TGTGCCAGTACCTACGGCACTAGCGGGAGATTCAATGAGCAGTTCTTC. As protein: CASTYGTSGRFNEQFF.

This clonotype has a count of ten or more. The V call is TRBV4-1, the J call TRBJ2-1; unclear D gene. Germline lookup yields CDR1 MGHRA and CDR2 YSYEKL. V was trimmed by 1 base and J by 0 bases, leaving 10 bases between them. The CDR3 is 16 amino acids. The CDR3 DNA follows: TGCGCCAGCAGCCAAGCCTCGGGTTCCTCCTACAATGAGCAGTTCTTC. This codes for CASSQASGSSYNEQFF.

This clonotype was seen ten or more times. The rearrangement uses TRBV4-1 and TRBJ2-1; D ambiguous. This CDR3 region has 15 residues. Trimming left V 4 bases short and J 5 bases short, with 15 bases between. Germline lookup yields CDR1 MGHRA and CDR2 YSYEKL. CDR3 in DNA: TGCGCCAGCAGCCCCCACGCACCTGAGGACAATGAGCAGTTCTTC. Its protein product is CASSPHAPEDNEQFF.

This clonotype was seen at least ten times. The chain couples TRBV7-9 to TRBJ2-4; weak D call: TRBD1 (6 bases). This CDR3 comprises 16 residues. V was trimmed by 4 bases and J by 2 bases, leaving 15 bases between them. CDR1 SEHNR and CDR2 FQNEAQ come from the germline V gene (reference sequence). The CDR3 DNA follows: TGTGCCAGCAGCTCTAAGACCCGGGACACCAAAAACATTCAGTACTTC. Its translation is CASSSKTRDTKNIQYF.

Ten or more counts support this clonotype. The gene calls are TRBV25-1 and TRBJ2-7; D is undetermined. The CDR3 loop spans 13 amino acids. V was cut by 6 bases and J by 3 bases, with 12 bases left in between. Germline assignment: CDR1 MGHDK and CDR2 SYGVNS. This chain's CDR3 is CASRAPGSYEQYF. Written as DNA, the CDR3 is TGTGCCAGCAGGGCGCCGGGCAGCTACGAGCAGTACTTC.

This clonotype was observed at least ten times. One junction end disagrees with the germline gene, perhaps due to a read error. CDR3 residues: CGVEDWDSQNGYNEQFF. The CDR3 coding sequence is TGCGGCGTTGAAGATTGGGACAGCCAAAACGGATACAATGAGCAGTTCTTC. V is TRBV29-1 and J is TRBJ2-1, with 7 positions matching TRBD1. The CDR3 spans 17 residues. Germline assignment: CDR1 SQVTM and CDR2 ANQGSEA.

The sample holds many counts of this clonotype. The CDR3 reads CASSVQGHGELFF. CDR3 sequence (DNA): TGTGCCAGCAGCGTACAGGGGCACGGGGAGCTGTTTTTT. The gene calls are TRBV9 and TRBJ2-2, with D possibly being TRBD1 (6 bases). The CDR3 extends over 13 amino acids. The V and J ends lost 1 base and 7 bases respectively, with 8 bases between them. The germline V gene encodes CDR1 SGDLS and CDR2 YYNGEE.

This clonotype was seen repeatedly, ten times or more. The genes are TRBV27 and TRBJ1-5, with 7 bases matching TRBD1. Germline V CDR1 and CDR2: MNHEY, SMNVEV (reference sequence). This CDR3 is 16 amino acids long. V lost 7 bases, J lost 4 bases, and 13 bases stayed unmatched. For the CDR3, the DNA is TGTGCCAGCACCGCCTCGGGGCTCAGGGGGAATCAGCCCCAGCATTTT. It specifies CASTASGLRGNQPQHF.

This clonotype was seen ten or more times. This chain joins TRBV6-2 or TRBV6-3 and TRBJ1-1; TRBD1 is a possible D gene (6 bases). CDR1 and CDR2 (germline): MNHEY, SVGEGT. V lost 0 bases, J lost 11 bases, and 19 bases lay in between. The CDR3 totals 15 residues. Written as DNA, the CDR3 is TGTGCCAGCAGTTACTCAGTGGCAGGGGATATTTCGGCTTTCTTT. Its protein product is CASSYSVAGDISAFF.

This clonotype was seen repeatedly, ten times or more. CDR3 region: CASSHDRNYGYTF. The CDR3, as DNA: TGCGCCAGCAGCCACGACAGAAACTATGGCTACACCTTC. The chain recombines TRBV5-1 with TRBJ1-2; D might be TRBD1 (5 bases). V was shortened by 4 bases and J by 2 bases, with 9 bases between the two germline ends. This CDR3 has 13 residues. CDR1 and CDR2 from the germline V gene are SGHRS and YFSETQ.

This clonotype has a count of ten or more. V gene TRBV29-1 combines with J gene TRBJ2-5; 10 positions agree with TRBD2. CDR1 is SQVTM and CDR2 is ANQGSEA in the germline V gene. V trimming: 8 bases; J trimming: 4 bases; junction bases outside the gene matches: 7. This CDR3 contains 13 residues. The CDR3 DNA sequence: TGCAGCTTGTTAGCGGGAGGTTCAGAGACCCAGTACTTC. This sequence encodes CSLLAGGSETQYF.

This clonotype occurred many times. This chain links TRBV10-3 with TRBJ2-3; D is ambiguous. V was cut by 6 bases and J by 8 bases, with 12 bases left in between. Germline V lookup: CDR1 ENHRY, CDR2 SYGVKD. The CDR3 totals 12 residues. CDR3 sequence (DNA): TGTGCCATCAGGGACCCATCCCCTACGCAGTATTTT. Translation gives CAIRDPSPTQYF.

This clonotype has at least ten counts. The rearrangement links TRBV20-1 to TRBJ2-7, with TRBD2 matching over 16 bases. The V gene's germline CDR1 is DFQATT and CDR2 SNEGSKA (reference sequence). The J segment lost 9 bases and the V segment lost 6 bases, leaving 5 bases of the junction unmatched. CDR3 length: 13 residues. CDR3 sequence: CSARGTSGRAQYF. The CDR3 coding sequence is TGCAGTGCAAGGGGGACTAGCGGGAGGGCGCAGTACTTC.

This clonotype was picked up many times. The CDR3 bases are TGCAGTGCTAGAGACTTTACAGGGCTGGATGGCTACACCTTC. Protein product: CSARDFTGLDGYTF. J is TRBJ1-2 and V is TRBV20-1, with D possibly TRBD1 on 6 matching bases. The CDR3 sequence is 14 residues long. Between the trimmed V and J ends, which lost 0 bases and 6 bases, there was a span of 14 bases. Per the germline V gene, CDR1 is DFQATT and CDR2 is SNEGSKA (reference sequence).

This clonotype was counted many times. The CDR3 region is CASSQVGTAVGYTF. The CDR3 DNA reads TGTGCCAGCAGCCAAGTGGGGACAGCGGTTGGCTACACCTTC. This chain joins TRBV7-9 and TRBJ1-2, with TRBD1 matching over 7 bases. The CDR3 covers 14 residues. Germline assignment: CDR1 SEHNR and CDR2 FQNEAQ (reference sequence). With 5 bases clipped from V and 7 bases from J, the junction kept 10 bases outside the gene matches.

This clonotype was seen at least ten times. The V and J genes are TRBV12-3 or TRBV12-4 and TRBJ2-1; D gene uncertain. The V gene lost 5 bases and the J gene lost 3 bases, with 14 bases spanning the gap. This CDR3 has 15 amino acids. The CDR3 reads CASSPYFSSYNEQFF. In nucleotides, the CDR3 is TGTGCCAGCAGTCCGTACTTTTCCAGCTACAATGAGCAGTTCTTC.

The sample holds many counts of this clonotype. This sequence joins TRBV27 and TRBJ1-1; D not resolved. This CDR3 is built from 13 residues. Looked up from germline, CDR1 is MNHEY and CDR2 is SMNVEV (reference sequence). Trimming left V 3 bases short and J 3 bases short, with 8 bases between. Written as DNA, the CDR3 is TGTGCCAGCAGTTTGAGCGGAGACACTGAAGCTTTCTTT. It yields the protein CASSLSGDTEAFF.

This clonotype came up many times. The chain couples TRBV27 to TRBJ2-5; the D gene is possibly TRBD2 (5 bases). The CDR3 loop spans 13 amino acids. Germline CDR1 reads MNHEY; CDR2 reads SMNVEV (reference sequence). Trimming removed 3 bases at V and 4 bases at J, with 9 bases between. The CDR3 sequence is CASSFGVGETQYF. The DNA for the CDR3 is TGTGCCAGCAGTTTCGGGGTTGGAGAGACCCAGTACTTC.

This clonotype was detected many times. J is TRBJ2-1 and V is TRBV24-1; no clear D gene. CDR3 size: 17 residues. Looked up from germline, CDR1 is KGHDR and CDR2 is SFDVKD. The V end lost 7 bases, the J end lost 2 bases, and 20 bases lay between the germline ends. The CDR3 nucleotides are TGTGCCACCAGGAAGAAAACCCATGTATATACCTACAATGAGCAGTTCTTC. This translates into CATRKKTHVYTYNEQFF.

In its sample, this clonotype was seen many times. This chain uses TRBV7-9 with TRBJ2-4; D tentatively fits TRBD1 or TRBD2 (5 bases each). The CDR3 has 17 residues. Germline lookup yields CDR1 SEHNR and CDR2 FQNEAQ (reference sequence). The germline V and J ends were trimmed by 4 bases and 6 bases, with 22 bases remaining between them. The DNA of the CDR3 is TGTGCCAGCAGCTCGACCTCCGGGGCCCGATCTGGAAACATTCAGTACTTC. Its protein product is CASSSTSGARSGNIQYF.

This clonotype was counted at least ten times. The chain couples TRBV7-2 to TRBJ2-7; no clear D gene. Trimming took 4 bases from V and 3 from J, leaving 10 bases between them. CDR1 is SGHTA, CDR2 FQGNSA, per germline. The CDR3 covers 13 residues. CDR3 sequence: CASSSDNNYEQYF. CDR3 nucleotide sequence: TGTGCCAGCAGCTCCGACAACAACTACGAGCAGTACTTC.